One T cell receptor beta chain is described in this entry. The data belong to a study of blood T cell repertoires in COVID-19. Here immunoSEQ multiplex PCR was the method, and the copy in TCRdb shows in-frame clones only, minus some. The sample has fewer than 90,000 clones; roughly 80% are singletons. Input material: peripheral blood. The TCR comes from a man aged 45 to 65 with acute or convalescent COVID-19.

In DNA form, the CDR3 reads TGTGCCAGCAGTGAATCTTGGCAGGGCCCCTATGGCTACACCTTC. Translated: CASSESWQGPYGYTF. V usage is TRBV25-1 and J usage is TRBJ1-2, with D tentatively TRBD1 (5 bases). CDR1 MGHDK and CDR2 SYGVNS come from the germline V gene. Trimming stripped 1 base from V and 4 bases from J, with 13 bases between. The CDR3 has 15 residues.